This T cell receptor beta chain was identified during a study of blood T cell repertoires in COVID-19. Per the authors' pipeline: Reference gene primer amplification in the assay estimated nucleated cell counts. Repertoires were generated with immunoSEQ multiplex PCR, while TCRdb's copy carries only in-frame clones and drops some. V, J and clone size reflect that table, while D and trimming were determined from the DNA. The data hold roughly 240,000 clones, with approximately 85% observed a single time. The CDR3 runs to 13 residues. The trim removed 9 bases at V and 6 bases at J, leaving 8 bases unmatched. CDR1 WNHNN and CDR2 SYGVQD come from the germline V gene (reference sequence).

The sequence was collected from a woman aged 50 to 60 with acute COVID-19. The sample taken for sequencing was PBMCs or T cells enriched from blood (not recorded which). This rearrangement joins TRBV10-1 to TRBJ2-5, with 9 bases fitting TRBD1. Written as DNA, the CDR3 is TGCGCCAGTCAGCCGGACAGGGGACAGACCCAGTACTTC. Its protein product is CASQPDRGQTQYF.